This T cell receptor (beta chain) stems from a study of blood T cell repertoires in COVID-19. The wider study: Acute and convalescent COVID-19 samples came from the United States, Italy and Spain. The analysed material was cDNA or gDNA that came from T cells, B-cell-depleted T cells, or PBMCs.

In the original processing: Nucleated cell counts were estimated from reference gene primer amplification. TCRdb keeps only in-frame clones here, not all; method: immunoSEQ multiplex PCR. That table is the source of V, J and clone size, and D and trimming were worked out from the DNA. The table shows approximately 140,000 clones, with roughly 82% occurring only once. The V and J ends lost 1 base and 3 bases respectively, with 13 bases between them. The CDR3 totals 16 residues. Germline-derived CDR1 and CDR2 are MNHEY and SVGEGT. The V gene is TRBV6-2 or TRBV6-3, the J gene TRBJ1-5, with a possible D match to TRBD1 (6 bases). The sequenced sample consisted of peripheral blood. This clonotype was obtained from a man at least 80 years old with acute or convalescent COVID-19. The CDR3 here is CASSYWGRGANQPQHF. CDR3 coding DNA: TGTGCCAGCAGTTACTGGGGGCGTGGGGCCAATCAGCCCCAGCATTTT.